This T cell receptor (beta chain) was profiled in a study of radiotherapy plus CTLA-4 blockade in lung cancer. The wider study: Disease control was seen in approximately 31% of patients, objective responses in roughly 17%. Study-wide points: Strongest reported response predictors: early blood clone changes and post-radiation interferon-beta. Blood TCR clones of tumor origin expanded after radiotherapy plus ipilimumab.

Chemo-refractory metastatic non-small-cell lung cancer patients received focal radiation with ipilimumab CTLA-4 blockade. The data were produced by immunoSEQ multiplex PCR, yet TCRdb's version contains in-frame clones alone and is incomplete. The top ten clones hold 0.82% of a sample with tens of thousands of clones, around 83% of them seen once. Comment on this clone: Its matching antigen is unknown.

V dropped 7 bases and J dropped 5 bases, with 20 bases sitting between them. CDR3 length: 14 amino acids. Germline V gives CDR1 GTSNPN, CDR2 SVGIG (reference sequence). The sequencing here drew on peripheral blood, taken from a patient treated with radiotherapy plus ipilimumab. The TCR was taken from a human donor with non-small cell lung cancer who had stable disease on radiotherapy plus ipilimumab. The V gene is TRBV30, the J gene TRBJ2-5, with D perhaps TRBD2 (7 bases). CDR3 bases: TGTGCCTTCAGATTTCGGGGGGCTCGGGAGACCCAGTACTTC. This codes for CAFRFRGARETQYF.